This T cell receptor beta chain was documented in a study of blood T cell repertoires in COVID-19. Across the study: The United States, Italy and Spain supplied acute and convalescent COVID-19 samples.

Germline assignment: CDR1 SGHVS and CDR2 FQNEAQ. Between the trimmed V and J ends, which lost 3 bases and 6 bases, there was a span of 6 bases. CDR3 length equals 12 residues. TCRdb's copy holds only in-frame clones and misses some; the assay was immunoSEQ multiplex PCR. The repertoire holds a few hundred thousand clones, around nine tenths seen once, with approximately 1.7% in the top ten. Sequencing used PBMCs or T cells enriched from blood (not recorded which). The chain combines TRBV7-8 with TRBJ2-1; no clear D. This clonotype was sampled from a woman aged 50 to 60 who had recovered from COVID-19. The CDR3: CASSFGPNEQFF. The CDR3 DNA follows: TGTGCCAGCAGCTTTGGCCCCAATGAGCAGTTCTTC. The complete variable domain, with remaining parts taken from reference TRBV7-8 and TRBJ2-1, reads GAGVSQSPRYKVAKRGQDVALRCDPISGHVSLFWYQQALGQGPEFLTYFQNEAQLDKSGLPSDRFFAERPEGSVSTLKIQRTQQEDSAVYLCASSFGPNEQFFGPGTRLTVL.